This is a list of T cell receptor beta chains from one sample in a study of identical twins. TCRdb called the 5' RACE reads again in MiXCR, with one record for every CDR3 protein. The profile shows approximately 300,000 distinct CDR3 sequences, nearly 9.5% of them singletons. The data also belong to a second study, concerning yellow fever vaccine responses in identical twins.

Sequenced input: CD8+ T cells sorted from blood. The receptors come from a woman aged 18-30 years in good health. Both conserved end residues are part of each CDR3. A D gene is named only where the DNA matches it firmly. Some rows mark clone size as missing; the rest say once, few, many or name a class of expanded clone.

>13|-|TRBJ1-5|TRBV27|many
CASSLGGGQPQHF
TGTGCCAGCAGCTTAGGAGGCGGTCAGCCCCAGCATTTT
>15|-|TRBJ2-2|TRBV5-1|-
CASRPDGGSTGELFF
TGCGCCAGCAGACCCGACGGAGGGAGCACCGGGGAGCTGTTTTTT
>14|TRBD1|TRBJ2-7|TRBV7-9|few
CASSEDRGQGEQYF
TGTGCCAGCAGCGAGGACAGGGGGCAGGGCGAGCAGTACTTC
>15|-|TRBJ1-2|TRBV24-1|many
CATSELDGDNYGYTF
TGTGCCACCAGTGAATTGGACGGCGATAACTATGGCTACACCTTC
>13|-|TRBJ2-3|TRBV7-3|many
CASSFGTSDTQYF
TGTGCCAGCAGCTTCGGGACTTCAGATACGCAGTATTTT
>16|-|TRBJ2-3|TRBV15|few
CATSRDLGRDSDTQYF
TGTGCCACCAGCAGAGATCTAGGGCGGGACTCAGATACGCAGTATTTT
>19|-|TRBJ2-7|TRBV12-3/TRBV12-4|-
CACSLAAFRPTAESYEQYF
TGTGCCTGCAGTTTAGCCGCCTTTAGGCCGACAGCTGAGAGCTACGAGCAGTACTTC
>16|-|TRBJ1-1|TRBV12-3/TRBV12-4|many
CASSLALQGTNTEAFF
TGTGCCAGCAGTTTAGCGCTACAGGGCACGAACACTGAAGCTTTCTTT
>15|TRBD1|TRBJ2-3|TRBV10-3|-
CAIGTGQGSADTQYF
TGTGCCATCGGAACAGGACAGGGGAGCGCAGATACGCAGTATTTT
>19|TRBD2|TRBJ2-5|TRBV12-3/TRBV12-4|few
CACSLYLASGPSTKETQYF
TGTGCCTGCAGTCTCTACCTGGCTAGCGGCCCCTCGACGAAAGAGACCCAGTACTTC
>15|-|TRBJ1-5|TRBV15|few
CATSTSGRANQPQHF
TGTGCCACCAGCACCTCGGGGAGAGCCAATCAGCCCCAGCATTTT
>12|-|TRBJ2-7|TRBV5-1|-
CASSLEGLQWYF
TGCGCCAGCAGCTTGGAGGGGTTACAATGGTACTTC
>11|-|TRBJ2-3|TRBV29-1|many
CSVVGWDTQYF
TGCAGCGTCGTGGGGTGGGATACGCAGTATTTT
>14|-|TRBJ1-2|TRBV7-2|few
CASSLGTLNYGYTF
TGTGCCAGCAGCCTAGGGACTCTTAACTATGGCTACACCTTC
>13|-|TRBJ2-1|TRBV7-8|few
CASSLMGTGEQFF
TGTGCCAGCAGCTTAATGGGGACGGGGGAGCAGTTCTTC
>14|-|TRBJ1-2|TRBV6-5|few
CASSHSPPLNGYTF
TGTGCCAGCAGCCACTCTCCACCTTTAAATGGCTACACCTTC
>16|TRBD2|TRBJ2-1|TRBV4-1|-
CASSREGGSSYNEQFF
TGCGCCAGCAGCCGGGAGGGCGGGAGCTCCTACAATGAGCAGTTCTTC
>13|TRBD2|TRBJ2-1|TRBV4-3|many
CASSQVPGGEQFF
TGCGCCAGCAGCCAAGTTCCGGGGGGTGAGCAGTTCTTC
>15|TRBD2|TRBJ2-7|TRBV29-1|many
CSVEGIAGVNYEQYF
TGCAGCGTTGAGGGGATAGCGGGAGTCAACTACGAGCAGTACTTC
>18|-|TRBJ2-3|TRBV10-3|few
CAISESTQGTPSTDTQYF
TGTGCCATCAGTGAGTCGACCCAGGGGACTCCTAGCACAGATACGCAGTATTTT
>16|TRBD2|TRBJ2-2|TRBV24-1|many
CATSDRLAGETGELFF
TGTGCCACCAGTGATCGACTAGCGGGAGAAACCGGGGAGCTGTTTTTT
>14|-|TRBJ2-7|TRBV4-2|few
CASSQEGVSPEQYF
TGTGCCAGCAGCCAAGAAGGGGTTAGCCCCGAGCAGTACTTC
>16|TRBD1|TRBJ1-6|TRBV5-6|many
CASSLGRQGVFSPLHF
TGTGCCAGCAGCTTAGGAAGACAGGGTGTTTTTTCACCCCTCCACTTT
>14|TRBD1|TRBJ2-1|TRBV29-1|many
CSVYTGGGYNEQFF
TGCAGCGTGTATACAGGGGGTGGTTACAATGAGCAGTTCTTC
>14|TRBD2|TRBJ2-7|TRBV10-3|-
CAITPDPGGYEQYF
TGTGCCATCACCCCCGACCCGGGGGGCTACGAGCAGTACTTC
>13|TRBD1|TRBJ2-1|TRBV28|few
CASSSTRGNEQFF
TGTGCCAGCAGTTCCACCAGGGGGAATGAGCAGTTCTTC
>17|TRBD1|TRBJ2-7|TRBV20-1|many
CSARLVSRGPDSYEQYF
TGCAGTGCTAGGTTAGTCTCCAGGGGGCCCGACTCCTACGAGCAGTACTTC
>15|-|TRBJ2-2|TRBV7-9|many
CASSASQGNTGELFF
TGTGCCAGCAGCGCCTCCCAGGGGAATACCGGGGAGCTGTTTTTT
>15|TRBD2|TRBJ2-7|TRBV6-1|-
CASTWTSGGSYEQYF
TGTGCCAGCACCTGGACTAGCGGGGGCTCCTACGAGCAGTACTTC
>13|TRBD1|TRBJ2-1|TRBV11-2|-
CASSLSAGDRGSF
TGTGCCAGCAGCTTATCGGCCGGGGACAGGGGAAGCTTC
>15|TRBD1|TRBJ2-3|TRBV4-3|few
CASSQGTGQADTQYF
TGCGCCAGCAGCCAAGGGACGGGACAGGCAGATACGCAGTATTTT
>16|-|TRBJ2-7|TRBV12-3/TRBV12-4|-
CASRKSSGATSYEQYF
TGTGCCAGCAGGAAGAGTTCAGGGGCTACCTCCTACGAGCAGTACTTC
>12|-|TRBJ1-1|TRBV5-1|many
CASSFAGTEAFF
TGCGCCAGCAGCTTCGCTGGGACTGAAGCTTTCTTT
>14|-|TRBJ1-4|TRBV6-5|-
CASSYQAGNEKLFF
TGTGCCAGCAGTTACCAGGCAGGGAATGAAAAACTGTTTTTT
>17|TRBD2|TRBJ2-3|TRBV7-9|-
CASSVHLREFSTDTQYF
TGTGCCAGCAGCGTTCACCTGCGGGAGTTCTCCACAGATACGCAGTATTTT
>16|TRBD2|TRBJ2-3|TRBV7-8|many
CASSQTIAGGQDTQYF
TGTGCCAGCAGCCAAACCATAGCGGGGGGTCAAGATACGCAGTATTTT
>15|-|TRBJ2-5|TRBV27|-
CASSLSGRFEETQYF
TGTGCCAGCAGTTTATCGGGGCGGTTCGAAGAGACCCAGTACTTC
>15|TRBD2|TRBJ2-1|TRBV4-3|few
CASTLGLADYNEQFF
TGCGCCAGCACCCTGGGACTAGCGGATTACAATGAGCAGTTCTTC
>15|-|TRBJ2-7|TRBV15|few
CATSRELQASYEQYF
TGTGCCACCAGCAGAGAACTACAGGCTAGCTACGAGCAGTACTTC
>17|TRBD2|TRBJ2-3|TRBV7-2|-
CASRLAGGPWDTDTQYF
TGTGCCAGCAGGCTAGCGGGAGGGCCTTGGGACACAGATACGCAGTATTTT
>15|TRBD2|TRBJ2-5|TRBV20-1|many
CSAEGLALFQETQYF
TGCAGTGCTGAAGGACTAGCCCTCTTCCAAGAGACCCAGTACTTC
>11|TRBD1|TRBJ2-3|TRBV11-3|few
CASSQGGGQYF
TGTGCCAGCAGCCAAGGGGGCGGGCAGTATTTT
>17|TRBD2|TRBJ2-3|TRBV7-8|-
CASSLVGLAGGKDTQYF
TGTGCCAGCAGCTTAGTAGGACTAGCGGGGGGCAAAGATACGCAGTATTTT
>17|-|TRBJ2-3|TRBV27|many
CASSLGWGQPGTDTQYF
TGTGCCAGCAGTTTAGGTTGGGGCCAGCCCGGCACAGATACGCAGTATTTT
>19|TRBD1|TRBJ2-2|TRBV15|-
CATSRPPQRRGLSTGELFF
TGTGCCACCAGCAGACCCCCGCAACGCAGGGGGCTTTCCACCGGGGAGCTGTTTTTT
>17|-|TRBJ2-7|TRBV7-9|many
CASSPILTPNPSYEQYF
TGTGCCAGCAGCCCCATCTTGACGCCGAACCCCTCCTACGAGCAGTACTTC
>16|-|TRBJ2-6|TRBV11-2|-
CATLGQINSGANVLTF
TGTGCCACCCTCGGGCAGATAAACTCTGGGGCCAACGTCCTGACTTTC
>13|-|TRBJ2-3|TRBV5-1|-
CASIPEGHDTQYF
TGCGCCAGCATCCCCGAGGGTCACGATACGCAGTATTTT
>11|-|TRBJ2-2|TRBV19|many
CASSNNGELFF
TGTGCCAGTAGTAACAACGGGGAGCTGTTTTTT
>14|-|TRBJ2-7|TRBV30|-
CAWTPTGSSYEQYF
TGTGCCTGGACCCCCACAGGGAGCTCCTACGAGCAGTACTTC
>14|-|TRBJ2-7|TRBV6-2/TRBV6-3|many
CASSHSREGSGQYF
TGTGCCAGCAGCCACTCGCGGGAAGGGTCCGGGCAGTACTTC
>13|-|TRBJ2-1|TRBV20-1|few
CSLREGSYNEQFF
TGCAGTCTCCGTGAAGGCTCCTACAATGAGCAGTTCTTC
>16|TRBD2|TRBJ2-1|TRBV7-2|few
CASSPILGEGGNEQFF
TGTGCCAGCAGCCCGATTTTGGGGGAGGGCGGCAATGAGCAGTTCTTC
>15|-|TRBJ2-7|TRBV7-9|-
CASSPPGSADYEQYF
TGTGCCAGCAGCCCTCCAGGCTCGGCGGACTACGAGCAGTACTTC
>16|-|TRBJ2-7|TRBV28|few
CASSFPPGARAYEQYF
TGTGCCAGCAGTTTTCCCCCCGGGGCCAGGGCCTACGAGCAGTACTTC